Sequencing of this T cell receptor (beta chain) was carried out in a study of blood T cell repertoires in COVID-19. Study in general: Both acute and convalescent COVID-19 samples were obtained from the United States, Italy and Spain.

Original analysis: Nucleated cell number was recorded as an estimate derived from reference gene primer amplification. Clones were sequenced by immunoSEQ multiplex PCR, and TCRdb holds only the in-frame ones, with some missing. That table gives V, J and clone size, and the DNA gave D and trimming. Seen here are about 120,000 clones, about nine tenths observed once, and the top ten hold about 4.7%. From germline, CDR1 is SEHNR and CDR2 FQNEAQ (reference sequence). V lost 5 bases to trimming and J lost 4 bases, with 11 bases between them. The CDR3 length is 13 residues. This TCR came from a man aged 35 to 55 with acute or convalescent COVID-19. The J gene is TRBJ1-2, the V gene TRBV7-9; possible D gene TRBD1, 6 bases. Sequencing input: peripheral blood. The CDR3 region has the DNA TGTGCCAGCAGCCAGGGGTTGATCTATGGCTACACCTTC. It encodes CASSQGLIYGYTF.